The clone carrying this T cell receptor (beta chain) was counted many times. Its antigen is unidentified. This entry comes from a study of regulatory T cells in long-lasting Graves disease. General study results and limits: Favored gene segments in persistent disease were TRBV28, TRBJ1-2 and TRBJ2-5. Persistent Graves' patients had lower TCR diversity than newly diagnosed ones.

Building of the TCR beta libraries involved iRepertoire HTBI primers and Arm-PCR of CDR3 regions. TCRdb passed the multiplex PCR reads through MiXCR, listing each CDR3 protein once. The sample lists 400,000 to 500,000 distinct CDR3 sequences, 16% seen once, with under 30% in the top ten. Germline-derived CDR1 and CDR2 are SGHTA and FQGNSA. V was shortened by 6 bases and J by 1 base, with 10 bases between the two germline ends. The CDR3 is made up of 13 amino acids. Time point meaning: newly diagnosed GD, antithyroid drugs for less than 3 months. PBMC-derived RNA was used for the TCR library. This sample also appeared in a second study, on T cells in Graves' hyperthyroidism and ophthalmopathy. Per that study: Researchers ran a first-round RT-PCR on the TCR CDR3 using the HTBI primer set.

The TCR was taken from a woman between 18 and 30 years old with Graves disease. The sample consisted of peripheral blood mononuclear cells (PBMCs), taken at new diagnosis, from a patient treated with antithyroid drugs. The chain carries TRBV7-2 and TRBJ2-7; maybe TRBD1 (6 bases). Here the CDR3 reads CASSYDRSYEQYF. Written as DNA, the CDR3 is TGTGCCAGCAGTTACGACAGGTCCTACGAGCAGTACTTC.